This TCR beta chain derives from a study of T-cell reconstitution after alpha-beta-depleted transplantation in children. This CDR3 is built from 13 residues. Germline V CDR1 and CDR2: SGHVS, FQNEAQ. Concerning this clonotype itself: A junction end diverges from the germline sequence, so it may reflect a read error.

The library targeted TCRbeta and was prepared with unique molecular identifiers. One entry per CDR3 protein, called by TCRdb with MiXCR from the PCR reads. The sample lists around 360,000 distinct CDR3 sequences, 10% occurring once. The chain is built from TRBV7-8 and TRBJ2-1; 13 nucleotides align to TRBD2. The sample here was PBMCs from the stem cell graft donor, taken from the stem cell graft. The origin of this receptor is a human donor who donated a stem cell graft to a child with acute lymphoblastic leukemia. The CDR3 loop reads CAIPGTSGNDQFF. DNA of the CDR3: TGTGCCATCCCGGGGACTAGCGGGAATGACCAGTTCTTC.